What follows are 31 T cell receptor beta chains derived from one specimen sequenced in a study of CD8 T cells in ankylosing spondylitis. Study-level points and caveats: Ankylosing spondylitis blood appeared to carry a characteristic TCR beta motif of roughly 8 highly homologous variants.

MiXCR was run by TCRdb on the 5' RACE reads, yielding one entry per CDR3 protein. The top ten clones hold under 20% of a sample with 650,000 to 800,000 distinct CDR3 sequences, over 15% of them seen once. Antigen specificity for these receptors is unknown. The sequencing sample was made of blood, either unsorted or a sorted T cell fraction (not recorded which). The receptors derive from a male donor with ankylosing spondylitis.

There are a few counts of this clonotype. V and J are TRBV30 and TRBJ2-7, with D possibly TRBD1 on 6 matching bases. Trimming took off 0 bases at V and 2 bases at J, with 8 bases between the two ends. The CDR3 has 13 residues. Germline V gene sequence: CDR1 GTSNPN, CDR2 SVGIG (reference sequence). CDR3: CAWSVPGAYEQYF. The CDR3 DNA is TGTGCCTGGAGTGTCCCAGGGGCCTACGAGCAGTACTTC.

This clonotype was recorded at least ten times. The V gene is TRBV29-1, the J gene TRBJ2-7, with unresolved D. V lost 2 bases, J lost 3 bases, and 5 bases lay in between. CDR3 length: 11 residues. Per germline, CDR1 SQVTM and CDR2 ANQGSEA. The CDR3 sequence is CSVENSYEQYF. DNA for the CDR3: TGCAGCGTTGAAAACAGCTACGAGCAGTACTTC.

This clonotype was counted only a few times. V usage is TRBV3-1 and J usage is TRBJ1-1, with D unresolved. Trimming shortened V by 4 bases and J by 4 bases, and 13 bases separated the two germline ends. Germline lookup yields CDR1 LGHDT and CDR2 YNNKEL (reference sequence). The CDR3 loop spans 14 amino acids. The CDR3 is CASSRRVQATEAFF. For the CDR3, the DNA is TGTGCCAGCAGCCGGAGGGTCCAAGCCACTGAAGCTTTCTTT.

This clonotype was picked up many times. The rearrangement joins TRBV5-1 to TRBJ2-1, with D possibly TRBD2 on 5 matching bases. The CDR3 sequence is 14 residues long. The germline gives CDR1 SGHRS, CDR2 YFSETQ. The germline V and J ends were trimmed by 5 bases and 8 bases, with 17 bases remaining between them. The CDR3 sequence is CASSFSAPSDEQFF. In nucleotides, the CDR3 is TGCGCCAGCAGTTTTAGCGCGCCCTCGGATGAGCAGTTCTTC.

This clonotype was observed a handful of times. This chain uses TRBV27 with TRBJ1-1; perhaps TRBD1 as D (6 bases). The CDR3 length is 14 residues. Trimming shortened V by 2 bases and J by 6 bases, and 13 bases separated the two germline ends. The germline CDR1 and CDR2 sequences are MNHEY and SMNVEV (reference sequence). CDR3 sequence reads: CASSLSGGAPEAFF. The CDR3 coding sequence is TGTGCCAGCAGTTTAAGCGGGGGGGCCCCTGAAGCTTTCTTT.

In its sample, this clonotype was seen a few times. CDR3 sequence reads: CASKEGQETQYF. DNA for the CDR3: TGTGCCAGCAAGGAGGGGCAAGAGACCCAGTACTTC. The rearrangement joins TRBV2 to TRBJ2-5; a weak D match, TRBD2 (6 bases). The V and J ends lost 7 bases and 2 bases respectively, with 8 bases between them. The CDR3 runs to 12 residues. CDR1 and CDR2 (germline): SNHLY, FYNNEI.

This clonotype occurred a few times. The V call is TRBV15, the J call TRBJ1-5; tentatively, D is TRBD1 (6 bases). V was clipped by 1 base and J by 7 bases, with 14 bases between them. Per germline, CDR1 LNHNV and CDR2 YYDKDF (reference sequence). The CDR3 has 15 amino acids. CDR3 in amino acids: CATSRVQTGRQPQHF. For the CDR3, the DNA is TGTGCCACCAGCAGAGTTCAAACAGGGCGGCAGCCCCAGCATTTT.

The table lists this clonotype with a few counts. The chain joins TRBV13 to TRBJ2-5, with D possibly being TRBD2 (6 bases). V was pared by 4 bases and J by 4 bases, with 19 bases between. This CDR3 has 16 residues. Germline values: CDR1 PRHDT, CDR2 FYEKMQ (reference sequence). The CDR3 region is CASSSTTELGGETQYF. The CDR3 DNA is TGTGCCAGCAGCTCGACGACTGAGCTGGGAGGAGAGACCCAGTACTTC.

This clonotype was counted between two and nine times. The V call is TRBV4-1, the J call TRBJ1-4, with TRBD1 matching over 11 bases. The CDR3 covers 15 residues. Germline V gene sequence: CDR1 MGHRA, CDR2 YSYEKL. The junction had 6 bases not matched to a gene; V was cut back by 1 base and J by 11 bases. CDR3: CASSQGDRGERKLFF. In DNA form, the CDR3 reads TGCGCCAGCAGCCAAGGGGACAGGGGGGAGAGGAAACTGTTTTTT.

A word on this clonotype: This may stem from a read error, because a much larger clone lies one nucleotide away. J is TRBJ2-7 and V is TRBV28; no reliable D call. CDR1 and CDR2 (germline): MDHEN, SYDVKM. Trimming left V 7 bases short and J 2 bases short, with 6 bases between. The CDR3 covers 11 residues. In DNA form, the CDR3 reads TGTGCCAGCATGGGAACCTACGAGCAGTACTTC. Protein product: CASMGTYEQYF. The whole variable domain, remainder taken from reference TRBV28 and TRBJ2-7, is DVKVTQSSRYLVKRTGEKVFLECVQDMDHENMFWYRQDPGLGLRLIYFSYDVKMKEKGDIPEGYSVSREKKERFSLILESASTNQTSMYLCASMGTYEQYFGPGTRLTVT.

This clonotype was observed once. The V call is TRBV2, the J call TRBJ1-5; TRBD1 is a possible D gene (5 bases). The CDR3 runs to 14 residues. Germline CDR1 and CDR2: SNHLY and FYNNEI. V lost 4 bases and J lost 3, with 10 bases in between. CDR3 DNA: TGTGCCAGCAGTGTTGGGGGGTACAATCAGCCCCAGCATTTT. Encoded protein: CASSVGGYNQPQHF.

The gene calls are TRBV12-3 or TRBV12-4 and TRBJ1-1, with D perhaps matching TRBD1 (5 bases). Between the trimmed V and J ends, which lost 8 bases and 3 bases, there was a span of 16 bases. The CDR3 spans 14 residues. The CDR3 DNA follows: TGTGCCAGCCGCTCTCCGGGACTCTACACTGAAGCTTTCTTT. Translated: CASRSPGLYTEAFF.

This clonotype was counted between two and nine times. The junction departs from the called germline gene at one end, perhaps through a read error. The chain carries TRBV29-1 and TRBJ2-1; the D is unclear. This CDR3 region has 11 residues. Germline CDR1 SQVTM, CDR2 ANQGSEA. CDR3 in amino acids: CSVGGYHEQFF. CDR3 nucleotides: TGCAGCGTTGGAGGCTACCATGAGCAGTTCTTC.

The chain is built from TRBV4-3 and TRBJ2-1, with D perhaps TRBD2 (5 bases). Germline assignment: CDR1 LGHNA and CDR2 YSLEER. Trimming pared 0 bases from V and 1 base from J, leaving 7 bases between. The CDR3 has 15 residues. The CDR3 spells CASSQERTSYNEQFF. The CDR3 nucleotides are TGCGCCAGCAGCCAAGAAAGGACTTCCTACAATGAGCAGTTCTTC.

This clonotype was seen a handful of times. V is TRBV29-1 and J is TRBJ2-3; maybe TRBD2 (6 bases). The germline V gene has CDR1 SQVTM and CDR2 ANQGSEA. V lost 1 base, J lost 14 bases, and 13 bases lay in between. The CDR3 is 11 amino acids. The CDR3 protein is CSVEAGVSGYF. In DNA, the CDR3 is TGCAGCGTTGAAGCGGGGGTATCTGGGTATTTT.

In this sample, this clonotype turned up many times. V and J are TRBV12-3 or TRBV12-4 and TRBJ2-1; TRBD2 matches at 9 bases. The V gene end was trimmed by 0 bases and the J gene end by 3 bases; junction bases not matched to a gene: 6. The CDR3 consists of 17 residues. The CDR3 reads CASSLALTSGNYNEQFF. The CDR3 DNA is TGTGCCAGCAGTTTAGCGCTGACTAGCGGTAACTACAATGAGCAGTTCTTC.

V usage is TRBV7-9 and J usage is TRBJ2-1; 11 bases are a match to TRBD1. CDR1 and CDR2 from the germline V gene are SEHNR and FQNEAQ (reference sequence). CDR3 size: 15 residues. V was clipped by 5 bases and J by 3 bases; unmatched bases: 3. The CDR3 loop is CASSKDRGLYNEQFF. The CDR3 DNA follows: TGTGCCAGCAGCAAGGACAGGGGGCTCTACAATGAGCAGTTCTTC.

CDR3 amino acids: CATSDSRGGGLGPYNEQFF. CDR3 nucleotide sequence: TGTGCCACCAGTGATTCAAGGGGCGGGGGTCTAGGCCCCTACAATGAGCAGTTCTTC. The chain recombines TRBV24-1 with TRBJ2-1; 7 nucleotides align to TRBD2. The CDR3 loop spans 19 amino acids. The V gene end was trimmed by 2 bases and the J gene end by 2 bases; junction bases not matched to a gene: 14. The germline CDR1 and CDR2 sequences are KGHDR and SFDVKD.

The CDR3: CASSSSGQPSYGYTF. The CDR3 DNA sequence: TGTGCCAGCAGTTCCTCGGGACAGCCCTCCTATGGCTACACCTTC. This sequence joins TRBV27 and TRBJ1-2; 7 positions agree with TRBD1. CDR3 size: 15 residues. The germline gives CDR1 MNHEY, CDR2 SMNVEV (reference sequence). J was trimmed by 4 bases and V by 4 bases; bases with no gene match: 9.

The chain has TRBV29-1 and TRBJ2-6; D is perhaps TRBD2 (5 bases). Trimming took off 4 bases at V and 12 bases at J, with 16 bases between the two ends. Germline CDR1 SQVTM, CDR2 ANQGSEA. The CDR3 runs to 13 residues. CDR3 nucleotides: TGCAGCGTTGTGGACGGGGTTAACGGCGTCCTGACTTTC. As protein: CSVVDGVNGVLTF.

The table lists this clonotype with a few counts. This chain links TRBV20-1 with TRBJ2-1; 8 nucleotides line up with TRBD1. Germline V CDR1 and CDR2: DFQATT, SNEGSKA (reference sequence). The CDR3 consists of 12 residues. The V segment lost 3 bases and the J segment 8 bases; nucleotides outside the gene matches: 3. The CDR3 here is CSASWTGYEQFF. The CDR3 DNA follows: TGCAGTGCTAGTTGGACAGGGTATGAGCAGTTCTTC.

This clonotype appeared a few times. V usage is TRBV29-1 and J usage is TRBJ2-5; 9 bases line up with TRBD1. The V gene end was trimmed by 7 bases and the J gene end by 5 bases; junction bases not matched to a gene: 8. The germline gives CDR1 SQVTM, CDR2 ANQGSEA. The CDR3 contains 13 residues. Written as DNA, the CDR3 is TGCAGCGGAGGACAGGGGTTGGGGGAGACCCAGTACTTC. It yields the protein CSGGQGLGETQYF.

This clonotype showed up many times. V is TRBV12-3 or TRBV12-4 and J is TRBJ2-4; 12 nucleotides align to TRBD2. The CDR3 sequence is 16 residues long. J was trimmed by 5 bases and V by 5 bases; bases with no gene match: 7. CDR3 in amino acids: CASSPLAGGGQNIQYF. The CDR3 DNA is TGTGCCAGCAGTCCCCTAGCGGGGGGGGGCCAAAACATTCAGTACTTC.

The genes are TRBV5-1 and TRBJ1-5; possible D gene TRBD1, 5 bases. The CDR3 totals 15 residues. V lost 0 bases, J lost 3 bases, and 10 bases lay in between. Germline V gene lookup returns CDR1 SGHRS and CDR2 YFSETQ. CDR3 nucleotide sequence: TGCGCCAGCAGCTTGGGGGTTGGGGCCAATCAGCCCCAGCATTTT. This translates into CASSLGVGANQPQHF.

This clonotype was found a few times. V usage is TRBV15 and J usage is TRBJ1-3; D is unresolved. The CDR3 contains 13 residues. The germline CDR1 and CDR2 sequences are LNHNV and YYDKDF (reference sequence). Trimming cost V 3 bases and J 6 bases, with 9 bases left between them. The CDR3 region has the DNA TGTGCCACCAGCAGCCTTCAAGAAAACACCATATATTTT. Its translation is CATSSLQENTIYF.

This clonotype has a handful of counts. V is TRBV27 and J is TRBJ2-3; D call uncertain. Deletions cut 8 bases from V and 0 bases from J, with 9 bases between. CDR1 and CDR2 from the germline V gene are MNHEY and SMNVEV (reference sequence). The CDR3 is 13 residues long. The CDR3 region has the DNA TGTGCCAGCGCGGCCTCGAGCACAGATACGCAGTATTTT. It codes for CASAASSTDTQYF.

The CDR3, as DNA: TGTGCCAGCAGCCAACTCAGGGCCACAGATACGCAGTATTTT. It yields the protein CASSQLRATDTQYF. This chain links TRBV14 with TRBJ2-3; TRBD1 is a possible D gene (5 bases). V lost 2 bases and J lost 2, with 8 bases in between. The CDR3 runs 14 residues. Germline V gives CDR1 SGHDN, CDR2 FVKESK. The full variable domain, with the rest looked up from reference TRBV14 and TRBJ2-3, is EAGVTQFPSHSVIEKGQTVTLRCDPISGHDNLYWYRRVMGKEIKFLLHFVKESKQDESGMPNNRFLAERTGGTYSTLKVQPAELEDSGVYFCASSQLRATDTQYFGPGTRLTVL.

This clonotype was detected a few times. The V gene is TRBV4-2, the J gene TRBJ2-6; no clear D gene. The CDR3 has 16 amino acids. Trimming removed 0 bases from V and 0 bases from J, with 6 bases in between. From germline, CDR1 is LGHNA and CDR2 YNFKEQ. CDR3 protein: CASSQEGTSGANVLTF. The CDR3, as DNA: TGTGCCAGCAGCCAAGAGGGAACCTCTGGGGCCAACGTCCTGACTTTC.

CDR3 residues: CASRNSGQGTDTQYF. The CDR3 DNA reads TGTGCCAGCAGGAACTCGGGACAGGGCACAGATACGCAGTATTTT. The chain is built from TRBV6-2 or TRBV6-3 and TRBJ2-3, with TRBD1 identical over 8 bases. The V segment lost 6 bases and the J segment 1 base; nucleotides outside the gene matches: 6. The CDR3 loop spans 15 amino acids. Germline CDR1 MNHEY, CDR2 SVGEGT.

This clonotype has just a few counts. The V gene is TRBV5-6, the J gene TRBJ2-1; 11 bases match TRBD1. CDR3 size: 15 residues. V lost 0 bases and J lost 16; bases outside the gene matches: 12. From germline, CDR1 is SGHDT and CDR2 YYEEEE. In DNA form, the CDR3 reads TGTGCCAGCAGCTTGGGGACAGGGGGCACAATCAGGGACTTCTTC. It yields the protein CASSLGTGGTIRDFF.

The chain joins TRBV5-4 to TRBJ2-7; D might be TRBD2 (7 bases). V was clipped by 4 bases and J by 2 bases, with 13 bases between them. The CDR3 is 14 amino acids. Germline-derived CDR1 and CDR2 are SGHNT and YYREEE (reference sequence). The CDR3 DNA follows: TGTGCCAGCAGCCAGACGGGGGGCCCCTACGAGCAGTACTTC. Its protein product is CASSQTGGPYEQYF.